Shown below are 24 T cell receptor beta chains from a single sample sequenced in a study of T cell responses to AZD1222 COVID-19 vaccine. The data were produced by immunoSEQ multiplex PCR, yet TCRdb's version contains in-frame clones alone and is incomplete. The sample holds 110,000 to 150,000 clones; about 92% are singletons and the top ten take approximately 2%. Specimen: peripheral blood, collected on day 0 of AZD1222 vaccination. The receptor source for this set is an adult in good health.

This sequence joins TRBV6-2 or TRBV6-3 and TRBJ2-2; tentative D call: TRBD2 (6 bases). Trimming took off 6 bases at V and 5 bases at J, with 10 bases between the two ends. The CDR3 contains 13 residues. CDR1 and CDR2 from the germline V gene are MNHEY and SVGEGT. The CDR3 here is CASSRAGTGELFF. The CDR3 nucleotides are TGTGCCAGCAGCAGGGCGGGGACCGGGGAGCTGTTTTTT.

Written as DNA, the CDR3 is TGTGCCAGCTTTCGGAGCGACAGGGGCGAAGGGAATGGCTACACCTTC. This codes for CASFRSDRGEGNGYTF. The chain carries TRBV18 and TRBJ1-2, with 8 positions matching TRBD1. CDR1 and CDR2 from the germline V gene are KGHSH and LQKENI. The V and J ends lost 7 bases and 6 bases, in that order; junction bases with no gene match: 16. CDR3 size: 16 residues.

V and J are TRBV6-6 and TRBJ1-1; weak D call: TRBD1 (5 bases). This CDR3 has 16 amino acids. Trimming took 2 bases from V and 3 from J, leaving 16 bases between them. Per the germline V gene, CDR1 is MNHNY and CDR2 is SVGAGI (reference sequence). CDR3 nucleotides: TGTGCCAGCAGTTACACTGGTGGGGGAGTGGACACTGAAGCTTTCTTT. Protein sequence: CASSYTGGGVDTEAFF.

This chain connects TRBV5-4 to TRBJ1-1, with TRBD1 identical over 7 bases. This CDR3 is 14 amino acids long. J lost 0 bases, V lost 4 bases, and 3 bases had no gene match. Germline CDR1 SGHNT, CDR2 YYREEE (reference sequence). CDR3 amino acids: CASSHRGMNTEAFF. The CDR3 bases are TGTGCCAGCAGCCACAGGGGAATGAACACTGAAGCTTTCTTT.

The chain recombines TRBV5-6 with TRBJ1-3, with a weak D call TRBD1 (6 bases). The CDR3 is made up of 15 amino acids. CDR1 SGHDT and CDR2 YYEEEE come from the germline V gene. Trimming removed 0 bases from V and 3 bases from J, with 10 bases in between. CDR3 in DNA: TGTGCCAGCAGCTTGGTTGGACAGATTGGAAACACCATATATTTT. Translation gives CASSLVGQIGNTIYF.

V gene TRBV6-5 combines with J gene TRBJ1-2; 7 positions agree with TRBD1. The CDR3 totals 12 residues. From germline, CDR1 is MNHEY and CDR2 SVGAGI. Losses at the gene ends were 6 bases for V and 7 bases for J; bases not matched to a gene: 5. CDR3 region: CASSRGAGGYTF. DNA for the CDR3: TGTGCCAGCAGCAGGGGGGCGGGTGGCTACACCTTC.

The rearrangement uses TRBV6-5 and TRBJ2-3; 11 positions agree with TRBD1. The CDR3 runs 14 residues. J gave up 4 bases and V 10 bases, and 7 bases lay outside the gene matches. CDR1 MNHEY and CDR2 SVGAGI come from the germline V gene. CDR3 DNA sequence: TGTGCCAACGGTCCGGGACAGGGGGCAGATACGCAGTATTTT. Its protein is CANGPGQGADTQYF.

The rearrangement joins TRBV10-3 to TRBJ2-5; the match to TRBD1 covers 7 bases. Germline V gene data show CDR1 as ENHRY and CDR2 as SYGVKD. The J segment lost 5 bases and the V segment lost 4 bases, leaving 10 bases of the junction unmatched. This CDR3 is built from 15 residues. The CDR3 loop reads CAISGRQGPQETQYF. DNA of the CDR3: TGTGCCATCAGTGGGCGACAGGGCCCTCAGGAGACCCAGTACTTC.

CDR3 sequence reads: CALGTGSYEQYF. The CDR3 nucleotides read TGTGCCTTAGGGACAGGGTCCTACGAGCAGTACTTC. The chain has TRBV10-3 and TRBJ2-7, with TRBD1 matching over 9 bases. V lost 11 bases, J lost 1 base, and 3 bases stayed unmatched. This CDR3 comprises 12 residues. From germline, CDR1 is ENHRY and CDR2 SYGVKD.

The chain employs TRBV12-3 or TRBV12-4 and TRBJ2-2; perhaps TRBD2 as D (5 bases). The CDR3 is 13 amino acids. Trimming shortened V by 5 bases and J by 6 bases, and 10 bases separated the two germline ends. The CDR3 DNA is TGTGCCAGCAGTACCGGGAATTCCGGGGAGCTGTTTTTT. Protein sequence: CASSTGNSGELFF.

The chain carries TRBV28 and TRBJ1-2; D might be TRBD1 (6 bases). With 7 bases removed from V and 4 bases from J, the gap between germline ends came to 10 bases. There are 12 residues in the CDR3. Germline V lookup: CDR1 MDHEN, CDR2 SYDVKM. CDR3: CASKTGPYGYTF. CDR3 bases: TGTGCCAGCAAGACAGGACCCTATGGCTACACCTTC.

This clone is a singleton in its sample. The genes are TRBV3-1 (or the pseudogene TRBV3-2) and TRBJ2-7; 7 bases fit TRBD1. This CDR3 is built from 13 residues. The V gene end was trimmed by 1 base and the J gene end by 3 bases; junction bases not matched to a gene: 0. In germline, CDR1 is LGHDT, CDR2 YNNKEL (reference sequence). The chain's CDR3 is CASSQGDSYEQYF. The CDR3 DNA sequence: TGTGCCAGCAGCCAAGGGGACAGCTACGAGCAGTACTTC.

The chain has TRBV3-1 (or the pseudogene TRBV3-2) and TRBJ1-2; unclear D gene. Trimming stripped 5 bases from V and 4 bases from J, with 11 bases between. The germline gives CDR1 LGHDT, CDR2 YNNKEL (reference sequence). The CDR3 spans 13 residues. CDR3 coding DNA: TGTGCCAGCAGCAGATCCGGGTCCTATGGCTACACCTTC. Protein: CASSRSGSYGYTF.

CDR3 in DNA: TGTGCCAGCAGCACGGCTCCCACTTACGAGCAGTACTTC. As protein: CASSTAPTYEQYF. The rearrangement links TRBV7-2 to TRBJ2-7, with unresolved D. The germline gives CDR1 SGHTA, CDR2 FQGNSA. CDR3 size: 13 residues. Deletions cut 5 bases from V and 4 bases from J, with 12 bases between.

The chain carries TRBV29-1 and TRBJ2-2; 12 positions match TRBD2. Losses at the gene ends were 4 bases for V and 6 bases for J; bases not matched to a gene: 9. CDR3 length equals 16 residues. Germline V gives CDR1 SQVTM, CDR2 ANQGSEA. CDR3 amino acids: CSVVSSGGAFPGELFF. The CDR3 DNA follows: TGCAGCGTTGTTTCTAGCGGGGGGGCCTTCCCCGGGGAGCTGTTTTTT.

The V gene is TRBV5-4, the J gene TRBJ2-3, with 9 bases aligning to TRBD2. The CDR3 has 16 amino acids. Germline CDR1 is SGHNT and CDR2 is YYREEE (reference sequence). V shed 4 bases and J 3 bases; nucleotides not matched to a gene: 9. The CDR3 nucleotides are TGTGCCAGCAGCCCTGATAGCGGGGGACGAACAGATACGCAGTATTTT. This sequence encodes CASSPDSGGRTDTQYF.

This chain connects TRBV12-3 or TRBV12-4 to TRBJ1-1; unclear D gene. The CDR3 loop spans 13 amino acids. V lost 6 bases and J lost 1, with 9 bases in between. The DNA for the CDR3 is TGTGCCAGCAGACCCTCTGCGAACACTGAAGCTTTCTTT. Translating gives CASRPSANTEAFF.

The CDR3 loop reads CASRVANEQFF. In DNA, the CDR3 is TGCGCCAGCAGGGTGGCCAATGAGCAGTTCTTC. The genes are TRBV10-1 and TRBJ2-1; D is uncertain. Trimming left V 6 bases short and J 6 bases short, with 6 bases between. The germline CDR1 and CDR2 sequences are WNHNN and SYGVQD (reference sequence). There are 11 residues in the CDR3.

The CDR3 loop is CASSTQSSGVAGELFF. The CDR3 nucleotides are TGTGCCAGCAGTACCCAGAGTAGCGGGGTCGCCGGGGAGCTGTTTTTT. V is TRBV6-2 or TRBV6-3 and J is TRBJ2-2; 8 positions agree with TRBD2. Unmatched junction bases numbered 11, after V lost 5 bases and J lost 6 bases. The CDR3 runs 16 residues. Germline lookup yields CDR1 MNHEY and CDR2 SVGEGT.

CDR3 residues: CASSLIPSGGSSTDTQYF. The CDR3 coding sequence is TGCGCCAGCAGCTTAATCCCTAGCGGGGGGTCTAGCACAGATACGCAGTATTTT. This sequence joins TRBV5-1 and TRBJ2-3; 11 positions match TRBD2. Germline CDR1 SGHRS, CDR2 YFSETQ. The CDR3 has 18 amino acids. Germline trimming cut 2 bases from V and 0 bases from J; bases unmatched to any gene: 8.

The V gene is TRBV3-1 (or the pseudogene TRBV3-2), the J gene TRBJ1-1; tentatively, D is TRBD1 (5 bases). CDR1 is LGHDT and CDR2 is YNNKEL in the germline V gene (reference sequence). V shed 1 base and J shed 8 bases, with 14 bases lying between them. The CDR3 is made up of 14 amino acids. CDR3 in amino acids: CASSQVGGGGEAFF. As DNA, the CDR3 is TGTGCCAGCAGCCAAGTTGGCGGGGGAGGCGAAGCTTTCTTT.

The V gene is TRBV27, the J gene TRBJ2-7; the D gene is possibly TRBD2 (6 bases). CDR3 length equals 12 residues. Germline CDR1 is MNHEY and CDR2 is SMNVEV (reference sequence). Trimming took off 3 bases at V and 7 bases at J, with 10 bases between the two ends. The CDR3 loop reads CASSFMEGEQYF. The CDR3 nucleotides are TGTGCCAGCAGTTTCATGGAGGGAGAGCAGTACTTC.

The chain carries TRBV7-3 and TRBJ1-2; no definite D call. The CDR3 totals 17 residues. The V end lost 5 bases, the J end lost 7 bases, and 26 bases lay between the germline ends. CDR1 SGHTA and CDR2 FQGTGA come from the germline V gene. The CDR3 sequence is CASSPDGGGGLAGGYTF. CDR3 DNA sequence: TGTGCCAGCAGCCCCGACGGTGGTGGAGGACTCGCCGGTGGCTACACCTTC. Looking up the rest from reference TRBV7-3 and TRBJ1-2 gives the full variable domain: GAGVSQTPSNKVTEKGKYVELRCDPISGHTALYWYRQSLGQGPEFLIYFQGTGAADDSGLPNDRFFAVRPEGSVSTLKIQRTERGDSAVYLCASSPDGGGGLAGGYTFGSGTRLTVV.

V gene TRBV5-4 combines with J gene TRBJ1-1, with a possible D match to TRBD1 (5 bases). The CDR3 totals 13 residues. Germline CDR1 is SGHNT and CDR2 is YYREEE (reference sequence). V was clipped by 3 bases and J by 2 bases, with 8 bases between them. CDR3 protein: CASSSDSNTEAFF. In nucleotides, the CDR3 is TGTGCCAGCAGCTCTGACAGTAACACTGAAGCTTTCTTT.